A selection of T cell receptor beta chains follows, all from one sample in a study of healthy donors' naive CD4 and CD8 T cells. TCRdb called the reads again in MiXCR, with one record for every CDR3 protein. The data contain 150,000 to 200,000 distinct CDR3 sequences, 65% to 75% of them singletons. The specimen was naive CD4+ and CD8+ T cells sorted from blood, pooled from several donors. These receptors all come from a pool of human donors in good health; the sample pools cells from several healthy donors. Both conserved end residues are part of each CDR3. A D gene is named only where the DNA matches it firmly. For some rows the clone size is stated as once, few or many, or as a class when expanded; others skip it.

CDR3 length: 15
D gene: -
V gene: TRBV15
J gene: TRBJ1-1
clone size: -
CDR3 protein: CATSRVRGRNTEAFF
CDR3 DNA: TGTGCCACCAGCAGAGTAAGAGGAAGGAACACTGAAGCTTTCTTT

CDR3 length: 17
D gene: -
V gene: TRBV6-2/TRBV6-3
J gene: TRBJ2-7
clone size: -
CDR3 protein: CASSYSGASGSSYEQYF
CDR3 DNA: TGTGCCAGCAGTTACTCAGGGGCGTCAGGGAGCTCCTACGAGCAGTACTTC

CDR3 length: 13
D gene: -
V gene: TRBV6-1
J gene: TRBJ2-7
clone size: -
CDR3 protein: CASSYSSFYEQYF
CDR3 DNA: TGTGCCAGCAGTTACTCGAGTTTTTACGAGCAGTACTTC

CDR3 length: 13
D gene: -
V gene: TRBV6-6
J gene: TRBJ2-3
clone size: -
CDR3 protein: CASSWFGTDTQYF
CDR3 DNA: TGTGCCAGCAGCTGGTTTGGTACAGATACGCAGTATTTT

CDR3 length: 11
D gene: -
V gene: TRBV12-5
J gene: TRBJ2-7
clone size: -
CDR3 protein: CASGLGHEQYF
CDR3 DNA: TGTGCTAGTGGTTTGGGTCACGAGCAGTACTTC

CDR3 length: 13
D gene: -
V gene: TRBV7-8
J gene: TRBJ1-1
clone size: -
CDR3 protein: CASSFESNTEAFF
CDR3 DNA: TGTGCCAGCAGCTTTGAGTCGAACACTGAAGCTTTCTTT

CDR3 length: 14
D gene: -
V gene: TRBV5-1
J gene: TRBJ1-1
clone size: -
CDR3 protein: CASSTFDSNTEAFF
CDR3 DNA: TGCGCCAGCAGCACTTTCGACAGTAACACTGAAGCTTTCTTT

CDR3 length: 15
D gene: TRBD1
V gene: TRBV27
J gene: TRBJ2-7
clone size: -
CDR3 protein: CASMRVGQGAYEQYF
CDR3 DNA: TGTGCCAGCATGCGGGTGGGACAGGGGGCCTACGAGCAGTACTTC

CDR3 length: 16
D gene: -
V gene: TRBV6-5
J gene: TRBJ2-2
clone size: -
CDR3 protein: CASSYASVHNTGELFF
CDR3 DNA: TGTGCCAGCAGTTACGCATCGGTACACAACACCGGGGAGCTGTTTTTT

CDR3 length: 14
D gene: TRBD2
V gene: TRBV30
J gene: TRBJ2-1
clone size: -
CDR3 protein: CAWRGLASNNEQFF
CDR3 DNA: TGTGCCTGGAGAGGACTAGCGAGTAACAATGAGCAGTTCTTC

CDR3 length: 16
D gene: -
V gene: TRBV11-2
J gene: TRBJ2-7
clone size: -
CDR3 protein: CASSFPSGTSLYEQYF
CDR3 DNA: TGTGCCAGCAGCTTCCCCTCGGGGACCTCACTCTACGAGCAGTACTTC

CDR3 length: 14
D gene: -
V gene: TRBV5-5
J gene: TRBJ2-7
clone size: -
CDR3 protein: CASMLAGQPHEQYF
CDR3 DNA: TGTGCCAGCATGTTGGCAGGGCAACCCCACGAGCAGTACTTC

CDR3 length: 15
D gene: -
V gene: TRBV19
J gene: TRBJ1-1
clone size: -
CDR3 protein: CASSTGVRLNTEAFF
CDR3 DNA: TGTGCCAGTAGTACGGGGGTACGGCTGAACACTGAAGCTTTCTTT

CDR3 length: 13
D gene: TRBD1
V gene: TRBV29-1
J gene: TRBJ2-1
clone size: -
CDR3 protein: CSVVRDRDNEQFF
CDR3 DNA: TGCAGCGTTGTCCGGGACAGGGACAATGAGCAGTTCTTC

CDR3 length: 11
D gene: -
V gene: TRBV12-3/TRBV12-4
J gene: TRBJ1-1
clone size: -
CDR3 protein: CASRIGLYAFF
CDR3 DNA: TGTGCCAGTAGAATAGGCCTCTATGCTTTCTTT

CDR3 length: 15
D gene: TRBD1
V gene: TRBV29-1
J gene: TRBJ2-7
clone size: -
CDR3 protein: CSVEGTTGVEYEQYF
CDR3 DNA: TGCAGCGTTGAAGGTACCACAGGGGTAGAGTACGAGCAGTACTTC

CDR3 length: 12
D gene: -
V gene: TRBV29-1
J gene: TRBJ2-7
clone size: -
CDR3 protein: CSVGRGVHEQYF
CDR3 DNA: TGCAGCGTGGGCAGGGGGGTCCACGAGCAGTACTTC

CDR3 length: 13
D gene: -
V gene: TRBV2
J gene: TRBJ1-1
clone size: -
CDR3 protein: CASSSLRNTEAFF
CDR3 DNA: TGTGCCAGCAGTTCCTTGAGAAACACTGAAGCTTTCTTT

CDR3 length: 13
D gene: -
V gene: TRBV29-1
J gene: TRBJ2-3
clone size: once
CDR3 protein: CSVGEQNPDTQYF
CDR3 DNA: TGCAGCGTTGGGGAGCAGAACCCAGATACGCAGTATTTT

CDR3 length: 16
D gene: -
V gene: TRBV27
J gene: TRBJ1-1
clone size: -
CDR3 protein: CASSLSPAGGYTEAFF
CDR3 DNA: TGTGCCAGCAGTTTATCTCCGGCCGGGGGGTACACTGAAGCTTTCTTT

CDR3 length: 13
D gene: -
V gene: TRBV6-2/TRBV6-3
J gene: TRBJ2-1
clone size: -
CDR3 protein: CASSYTSYNEQFF
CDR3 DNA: TGTGCCAGCAGTTACACCAGCTACAATGAGCAGTTCTTC

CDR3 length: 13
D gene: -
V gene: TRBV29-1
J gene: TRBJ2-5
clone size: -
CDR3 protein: CSVRALYQETQYF
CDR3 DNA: TGCAGCGTTAGGGCCCTATACCAAGAGACCCAGTACTTC

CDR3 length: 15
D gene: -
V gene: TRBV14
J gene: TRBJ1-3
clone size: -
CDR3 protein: CASSPGLSSGNTIYF
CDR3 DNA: TGTGCCAGCAGCCCGGGACTTTCCTCTGGAAACACCATATATTTT

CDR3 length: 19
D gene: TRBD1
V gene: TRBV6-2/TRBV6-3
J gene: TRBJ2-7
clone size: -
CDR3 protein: CASSPTPLSRQGNTYEQYF
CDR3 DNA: TGTGCCAGCAGTCCTACACCCCTTTCCAGACAGGGAAACACCTACGAGCAGTACTTC

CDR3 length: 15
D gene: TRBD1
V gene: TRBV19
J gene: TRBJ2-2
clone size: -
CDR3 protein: CASNFWTGGTGELFF
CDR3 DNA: TGTGCCAGTAATTTCTGGACAGGGGGGACCGGGGAGCTGTTTTTT

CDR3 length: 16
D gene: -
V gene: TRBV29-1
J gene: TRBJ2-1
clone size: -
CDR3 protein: CSVEGVAGSSYNEQFF
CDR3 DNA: TGCAGCGTTGAAGGGGTAGCAGGGAGCTCCTACAATGAGCAGTTCTTC

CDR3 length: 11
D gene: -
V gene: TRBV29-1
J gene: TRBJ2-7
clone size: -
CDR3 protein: CSGRDNAEQYF
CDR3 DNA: TGCAGCGGCCGGGACAACGCCGAGCAGTACTTC

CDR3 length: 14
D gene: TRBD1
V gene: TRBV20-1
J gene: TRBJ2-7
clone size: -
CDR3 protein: CSYTGDRNSYEQYF
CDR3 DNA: TGCAGTTATACGGGGGACAGGAACTCCTACGAGCAGTACTTC

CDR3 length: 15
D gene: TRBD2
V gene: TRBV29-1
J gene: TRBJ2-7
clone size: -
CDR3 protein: CSVETREGMAYEQYF
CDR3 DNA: TGCAGCGTTGAAACCCGGGAGGGGATGGCGTACGAGCAGTACTTC

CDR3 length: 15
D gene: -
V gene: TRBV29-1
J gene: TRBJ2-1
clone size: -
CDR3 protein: CSVPSGTGSYNEQFF
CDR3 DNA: TGCAGCGTGCCCTCAGGGACGGGTTCCTACAATGAGCAGTTCTTC